This T cell receptor beta chain derives from a study of OX40 agonist ivuxolimab in advanced cancers. The CDR3 runs to 17 residues. V was pared by 1 base and J by 1 base, with 16 bases between. Germline V gene sequence: CDR1 MDHEN, CDR2 SYDVKM. TCRdb's table, derived via immunoSEQ multiplex PCR, lists solely in-frame clones and lacks some. The sample holds tens of thousands of clones, more than 70% seen once. The origin of this receptor is an adult with an advanced solid tumor such as melanoma, head and neck, liver or kidney cancer. The rearrangement links TRBV28 to TRBJ1-2; D unresolved. The source material was CD4+ or CD8+ T cells sorted from blood, sampled in a trial of the OX40 agonist ivuxolimab. CDR3 sequence (DNA): TGTGCCAGCAGTTTATTTTCTTTGCGGGTCGGTAACTATGGCTACACCTTC. Protein: CASSLFSLRVGNYGYTF.